The sequence of this TCR beta chain was determined in a study of blood T cell repertoires in COVID-19. On the study more broadly: T cells, B-cell-depleted T cells, or PBMCs provided the cDNA or gDNA that served as material.

V lost 2 bases and J lost 1; bases outside the gene matches: 8. The CDR3 totals 17 residues. The germline V gene encodes CDR1 KGHDR and CDR2 SFDVKD. Per the original data handling: Reference gene primer amplification yielded estimated nucleated cell counts. Profiling relied on immunoSEQ multiplex PCR, and the TCRdb table lists in-frame clones only, not all of them. The V and J calls and the clone size are those of that table, but D and trimming were determined from the DNA. The data contain around 62,000 clones, around 87% of them singletons. The sequence came from a human donor in a cohort sampled during active COVID-19. The sequencing sample was made of peripheral blood. The V gene is TRBV24-1, the J gene TRBJ1-1; 8 bases are a match to TRBD1. The CDR3 protein is CATSDSQAGTGNTEAFF. The CDR3 nucleotides read TGTGCCACCAGTGATTCACAAGCCGGGACAGGGAACACTGAAGCTTTCTTT.